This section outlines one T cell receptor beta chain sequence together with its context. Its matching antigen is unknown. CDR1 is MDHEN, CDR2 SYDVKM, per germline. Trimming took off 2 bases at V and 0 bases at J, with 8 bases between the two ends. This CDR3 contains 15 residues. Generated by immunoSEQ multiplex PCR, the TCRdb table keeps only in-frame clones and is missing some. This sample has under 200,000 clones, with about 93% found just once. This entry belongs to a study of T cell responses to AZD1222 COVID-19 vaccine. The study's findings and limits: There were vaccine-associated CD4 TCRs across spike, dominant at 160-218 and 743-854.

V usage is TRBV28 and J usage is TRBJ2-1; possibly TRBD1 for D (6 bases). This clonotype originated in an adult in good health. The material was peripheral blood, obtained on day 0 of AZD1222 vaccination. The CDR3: CASSLRGSSYNEQFF. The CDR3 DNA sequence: TGTGCCAGCAGTTTAAGGGGGAGCTCCTACAATGAGCAGTTCTTC.